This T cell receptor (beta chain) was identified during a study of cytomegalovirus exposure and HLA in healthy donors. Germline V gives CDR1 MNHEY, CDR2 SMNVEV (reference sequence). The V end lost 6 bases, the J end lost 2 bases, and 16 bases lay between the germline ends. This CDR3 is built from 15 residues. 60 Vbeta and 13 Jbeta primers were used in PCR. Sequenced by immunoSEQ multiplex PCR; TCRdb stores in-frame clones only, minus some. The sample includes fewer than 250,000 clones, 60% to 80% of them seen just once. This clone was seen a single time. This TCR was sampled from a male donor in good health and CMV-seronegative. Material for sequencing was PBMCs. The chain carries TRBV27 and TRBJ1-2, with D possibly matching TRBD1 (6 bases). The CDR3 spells CASSRADRQNYGYTF. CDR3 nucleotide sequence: TGTGCCAGCAGCCGAGCGGACAGACAAAACTATGGCTACACCTTC.